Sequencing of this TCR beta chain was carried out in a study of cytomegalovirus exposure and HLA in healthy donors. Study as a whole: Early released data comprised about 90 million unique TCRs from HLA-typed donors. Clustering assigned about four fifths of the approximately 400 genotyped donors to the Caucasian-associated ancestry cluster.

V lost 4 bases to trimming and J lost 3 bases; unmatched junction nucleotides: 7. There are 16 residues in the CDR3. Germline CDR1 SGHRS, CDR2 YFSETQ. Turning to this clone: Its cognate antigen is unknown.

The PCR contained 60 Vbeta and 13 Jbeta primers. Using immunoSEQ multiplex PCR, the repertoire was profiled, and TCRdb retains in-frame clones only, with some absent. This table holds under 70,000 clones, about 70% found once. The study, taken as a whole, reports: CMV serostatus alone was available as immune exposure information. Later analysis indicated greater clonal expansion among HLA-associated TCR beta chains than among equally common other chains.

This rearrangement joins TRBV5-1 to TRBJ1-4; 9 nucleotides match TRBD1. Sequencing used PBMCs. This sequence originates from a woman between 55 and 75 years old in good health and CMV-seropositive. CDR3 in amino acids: CASSGDRGWSNEKLFF. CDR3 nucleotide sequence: TGCGCCAGCAGCGGCGACAGGGGGTGGTCTAATGAAAAACTGTTTTTT.